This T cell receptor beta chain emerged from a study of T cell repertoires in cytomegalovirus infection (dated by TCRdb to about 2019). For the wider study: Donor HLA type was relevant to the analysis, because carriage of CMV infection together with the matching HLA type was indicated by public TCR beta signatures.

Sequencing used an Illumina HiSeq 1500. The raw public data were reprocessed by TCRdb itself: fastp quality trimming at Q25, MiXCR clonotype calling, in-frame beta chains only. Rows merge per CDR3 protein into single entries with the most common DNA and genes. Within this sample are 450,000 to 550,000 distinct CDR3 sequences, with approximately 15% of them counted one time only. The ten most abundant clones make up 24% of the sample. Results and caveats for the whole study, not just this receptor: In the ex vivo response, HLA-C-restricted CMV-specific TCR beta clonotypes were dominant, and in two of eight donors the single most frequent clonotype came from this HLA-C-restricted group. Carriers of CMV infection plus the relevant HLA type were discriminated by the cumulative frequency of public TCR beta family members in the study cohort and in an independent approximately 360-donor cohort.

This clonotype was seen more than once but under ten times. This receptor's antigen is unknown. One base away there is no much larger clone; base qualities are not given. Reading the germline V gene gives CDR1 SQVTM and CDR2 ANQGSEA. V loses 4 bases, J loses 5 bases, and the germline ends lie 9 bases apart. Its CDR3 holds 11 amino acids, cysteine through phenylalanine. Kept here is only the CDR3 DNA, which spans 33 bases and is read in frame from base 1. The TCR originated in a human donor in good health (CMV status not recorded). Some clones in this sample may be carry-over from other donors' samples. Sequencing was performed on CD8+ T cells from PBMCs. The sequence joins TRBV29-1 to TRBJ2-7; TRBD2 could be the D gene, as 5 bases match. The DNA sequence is TGCAGCGTTGGAGACTACGACGAGCAGTACTTC. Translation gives CSVGDYDEQYF.